Listed below are T cell receptor beta chains from one sample, sequenced in a study of blood T cell repertoires in COVID-19. TCRdb's table, derived via immunoSEQ multiplex PCR, lists solely in-frame clones and lacks some. The data show under 200,000 clones, around 89% seen once. Material for sequencing was peripheral blood. The receptors were gathered from a man in his sixties with acute or convalescent COVID-19. The CDR3 runs from the conserved cysteine through the conserved F or W. The order of the fields is D gene, V gene, clone size, J gene, CDR3 protein, CDR3 DNA. A D gene is named only where the DNA matches it firmly. Clone size is given for some rows only: seen once, a few or many times, or a class if the clone is expanded.

TRBD2	TRBV6-1	.	TRBJ2-6	CASSVRGGTGANVLTF	TGTGCCAGCAGTGTCCGCGGGGGGACAGGGGCCAACGTCCTGACTTTC
.	TRBV7-3	.	TRBJ2-1	CASSLGDEQFF	TGTGCCAGCAGCCTCGGGGATGAGCAGTTCTTC
.	TRBV5-1	.	TRBJ1-3	CASSPPGGGNTIYF	TGCGCCAGCAGCCCCCCGGGGGGTGGAAACACCATATATTTT
TRBD1	TRBV27	.	TRBJ2-2	CASSVRDRPITGELFF	TGTGCCAGCAGTGTCCGGGACAGGCCTATCACCGGGGAGCTGTTTTTT
.	TRBV25-1	.	TRBJ1-4	CASSPTGNEKLFF	TGTGCCAGCAGTCCGACTGGGAATGAAAAACTGTTTTTT
TRBD1	TRBV20-1	.	TRBJ2-1	CSASKGTGAYNEQFF	TGCAGTGCTAGTAAAGGGACAGGGGCCTACAATGAGCAGTTCTTC
.	TRBV5-1	.	TRBJ2-5	CASSPTRTLGGETQYF	TGCGCCAGCAGCCCGACCCGGACATTGGGTGGTGAGACCCAGTACTTC
TRBD2	TRBV9	.	TRBJ2-3	CASSATSLTSTDTQYF	TGTGCCAGCAGCGCGACTAGCCTTACTAGCACAGATACGCAGTATTTT
TRBD1	TRBV5-8	.	TRBJ2-1	CASSLGDRGPYNEQFF	TGTGCCAGCAGCTTGGGTGACAGGGGGCCTTACAATGAGCAGTTCTTC
TRBD1	TRBV14	.	TRBJ1-1	CASSQDWGQGLLGTEAFF	TGTGCCAGCAGCCAAGATTGGGGACAGGGTTTGTTAGGCACTGAAGCTTTCTTT
.	TRBV11-1	.	TRBJ2-3	CASSRVRLSTDTQYF	TGTGCCAGCAGCCGTGTACGGTTAAGCACAGATACGCAGTATTTT
TRBD2	TRBV19	.	TRBJ2-4	CASSMGTSGYELAKNIQYF	TGTGCCAGTAGTATGGGGACTAGCGGGTATGAGCTAGCCAAAAACATTCAGTACTTC
TRBD2	TRBV7-2	.	TRBJ2-7	CASSLRAGLAGDEQYF	TGTGCCAGCAGCCTACGCGCGGGGCTAGCGGGAGACGAGCAGTACTTC
.	TRBV24-1	.	TRBJ2-2	CATSDPWLPGELFF	TGTGCCACCAGTGATCCCTGGCTGCCCGGGGAGCTGTTTTTT
.	TRBV9	once	TRBJ2-2	CASRGGNTGELFF	TGTGCCAGCAGAGGGGGGAACACCGGGGAGCTGTTTTTT
TRBD2	TRBV11-2	.	TRBJ2-5	CASSSIFNGGSQETQYF	TGTGCCAGCAGCTCTATTTTTAACGGGGGGTCACAAGAGACCCAGTACTTC
.	TRBV18	once	TRBJ2-7	CASSPRARDYEQYF	TGTGCCAGCTCACCAAGAGCTCGGGACTACGAGCAGTACTTC
.	TRBV6-5	once	TRBJ2-5	CASSTQSRLETQYF	TGTGCCAGCAGTACCCAGTCCAGGCTGGAGACCCAGTACTTC
.	TRBV29-1	.	TRBJ1-1	CSVEDRRGEGAFF	TGCAGCGTTGAAGATCGGCGGGGCGAAGGAGCTTTCTTT
TRBD1	TRBV6-5	.	TRBJ2-7	CASSSHSGTGGGEQYF	TGCGCCAGCAGTTCCCACTCAGGGACAGGGGGCGGCGAGCAGTACTTC
TRBD2	TRBV6-2/TRBV6-3	once	TRBJ2-7	CASSYSAGGPGEQYF	TGTGCCAGCAGTTACTCTGCGGGAGGGCCAGGCGAGCAGTACTTC
.	TRBV19	few	TRBJ1-3	CASLSNPQAFDSGNTIYF	TGTGCCAGTCTTTCTAACCCGCAGGCCTTCGACTCTGGAAACACCATATATTTT
.	TRBV5-1	.	TRBJ2-1	CASSTQGNNEQFF	TGCGCCAGCAGCACCCAGGGAAACAATGAGCAGTTCTTC
.	TRBV5-1	.	TRBJ1-4	CASSTTRGTNEKLFF	TGCGCCAGCAGCACCACCAGGGGCACTAATGAAAAACTGTTTTTT
TRBD2	TRBV19	once	TRBJ2-2	CASSVASGTTGELFF	TGTGCCAGTAGTGTGGCTAGCGGGACCACCGGGGAGCTGTTTTTT